The count of the clone carrying this T cell receptor (beta chain) is one. Data came from immunoSEQ multiplex PCR; TCRdb stores just in-frame clones and leaves some out. The sample carries approximately 290,000 clones, about 80% recorded once. Seattle patients were enrolled during active infection and followed longitudinally. The data are from a study of blood T cell repertoires in COVID-19. Germline CDR1 LGHDT, CDR2 YNNKEL (reference sequence). V lost 3 bases and J lost 11, with 14 bases in between. The CDR3 loop spans 14 amino acids. The V call is TRBV3-1 (or the pseudogene TRBV3-2), the J call TRBJ1-6; no clear D. Sequencing input: peripheral blood. The receptor's source is a person in their 70s with COVID-19, enrolled during active disease. DNA of the CDR3: TGTGCCAGCAGCCACAGGTATCGGGATCCACCCCTCCACTTT. Its protein product is CASSHRYRDPPLHF.